In its sample, the clone carrying this T cell receptor beta chain is medium-sized. This record belongs to a study of metastatic and nonmetastatic thyroid tumors. The overall study: Comparative analysis of repertoires was undertaken across blood and tumor or nodule tissue obtained from malignant and benign thyroid patients.

The CDR3 totals 14 residues. Germline V CDR1 and CDR2: GTSNPN, SVGIG (reference sequence). V shed 2 bases and J shed 5 bases, with 13 bases lying between them. TCRdb reanalyzed the PCR reads via MiXCR. The sample lists over 8,500 clones, about 33% occurring once. Prior to thyroid surgery, none of the patients had received any treatment. J is TRBJ2-1 and V is TRBV30, with D maybe TRBD1 (6 bases). This receptor was taken from a female donor with papillary thyroid cancer or a benign thyroid nodule (not recorded which). Some clones in this sample may be carry-over from other donors' samples. Input material: adjacent normal tissue. CDR3 nucleotide sequence: TGTGCCTGGAGTTGGCTAGGGGGTAACAATGAGCAGTTCTTC. Protein sequence: CAWSWLGGNNEQFF.